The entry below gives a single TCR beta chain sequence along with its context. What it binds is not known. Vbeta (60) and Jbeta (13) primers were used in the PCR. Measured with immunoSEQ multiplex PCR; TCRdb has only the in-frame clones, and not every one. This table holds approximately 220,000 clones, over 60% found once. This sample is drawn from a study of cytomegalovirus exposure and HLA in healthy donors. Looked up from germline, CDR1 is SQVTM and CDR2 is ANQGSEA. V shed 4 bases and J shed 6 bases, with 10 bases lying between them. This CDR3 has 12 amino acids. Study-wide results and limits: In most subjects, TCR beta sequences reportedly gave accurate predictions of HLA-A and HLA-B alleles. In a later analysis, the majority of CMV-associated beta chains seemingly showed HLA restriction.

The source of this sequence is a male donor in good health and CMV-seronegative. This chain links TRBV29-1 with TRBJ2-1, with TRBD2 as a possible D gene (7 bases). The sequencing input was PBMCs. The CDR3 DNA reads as TGCAGCGTTGTAGGGGGGGTCAATGAGCAGTTCTTC. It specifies CSVVGGVNEQFF.